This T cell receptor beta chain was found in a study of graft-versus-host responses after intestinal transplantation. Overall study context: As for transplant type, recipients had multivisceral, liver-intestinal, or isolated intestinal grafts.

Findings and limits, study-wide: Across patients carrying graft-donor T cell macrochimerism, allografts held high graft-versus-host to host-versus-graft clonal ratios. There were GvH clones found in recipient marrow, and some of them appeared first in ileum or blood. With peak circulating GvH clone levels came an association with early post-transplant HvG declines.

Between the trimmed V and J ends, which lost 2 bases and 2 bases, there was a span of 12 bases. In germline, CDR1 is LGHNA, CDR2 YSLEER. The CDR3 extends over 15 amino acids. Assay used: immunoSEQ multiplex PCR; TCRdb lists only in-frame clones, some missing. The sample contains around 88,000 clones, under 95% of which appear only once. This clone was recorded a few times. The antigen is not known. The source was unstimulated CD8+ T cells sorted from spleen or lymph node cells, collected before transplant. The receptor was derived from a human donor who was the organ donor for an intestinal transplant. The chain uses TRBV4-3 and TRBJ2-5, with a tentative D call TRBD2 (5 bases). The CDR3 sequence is CASSQNPGRQETQYF. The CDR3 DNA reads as TGCGCCAGCAGCCAAAATCCGGGGAGACAAGAGACCCAGTACTTC.